This TCR beta chain was identified during a study of blood T cells in healthy people across ages. General study points: Per million T cells, TCR beta diversity dropped about linearly as age rose.

A second PCR, run for roughly 7 to 12 cycles, used a sample-barcoded 5' primer plus a J-beta primer mix. Each sample provided no less than 2.5 million CDR3-containing paired-end reads. Using its own MiXCR run on the 5' RACE reads, TCRdb lists one record per CDR3 protein. The table shows roughly 2 million distinct CDR3 sequences, with less than 50% occurring only once. From germline, CDR1 is LGHNA and CDR2 YSLEER. With 0 bases removed from V and 0 bases from J, the gap between germline ends came to 16 bases. There are 18 residues in the CDR3. The sample holds a few counts of this clonotype. Its antigen remains unknown.

This rearrangement joins TRBV4-3 to TRBJ2-3; D tentatively fits TRBD1 or TRBD2 (5 bases each). This clonotype originated in a woman in her thirties or forties in good health. The sample consisted of blood. In nucleotides, the CDR3 is TGCGCCAGCAGCCAAGAAGGACTGACAGAGCTTAGCACAGATACGCAGTATTTT. Amino acid sequence: CASSQEGLTELSTDTQYF.